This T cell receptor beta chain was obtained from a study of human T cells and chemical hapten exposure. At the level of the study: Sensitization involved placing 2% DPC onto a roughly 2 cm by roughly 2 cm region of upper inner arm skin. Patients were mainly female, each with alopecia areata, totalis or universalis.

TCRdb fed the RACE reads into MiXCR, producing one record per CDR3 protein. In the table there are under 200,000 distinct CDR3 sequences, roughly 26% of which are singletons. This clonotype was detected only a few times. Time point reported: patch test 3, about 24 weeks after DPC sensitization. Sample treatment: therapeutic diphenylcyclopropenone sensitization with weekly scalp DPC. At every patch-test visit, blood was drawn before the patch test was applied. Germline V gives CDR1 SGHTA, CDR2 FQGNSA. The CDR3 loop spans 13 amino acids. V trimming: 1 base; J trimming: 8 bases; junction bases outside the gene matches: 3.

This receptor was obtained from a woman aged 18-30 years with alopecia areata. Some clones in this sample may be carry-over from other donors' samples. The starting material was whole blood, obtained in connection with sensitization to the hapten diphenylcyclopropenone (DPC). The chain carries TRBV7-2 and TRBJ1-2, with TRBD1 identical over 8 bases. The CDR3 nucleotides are TGTGCCAGCAGCTTAGACAGGGGGGGAGGCTACACCTTC. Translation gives CASSLDRGGGYTF.